This T cell receptor (beta chain) comes out of a study of human T cells and chemical hapten exposure (dated by TCRdb to the early 2020s). About the full investigation: The libraries were sequenced as a pool, and the TCR yield per sample differed mostly because of small variations in library volumes within the pool. Peripheral blood TCR repertoire changes were tracked in vivo in alopecia patients during primary and secondary sensitization to the hapten diphenylcyclopropenone (DPC). Each blood RNA sample was used to sequence both TCR alpha and TCR beta chains.

This clonotype was seen many times. Its antigen specificity is not known. Qualities for individual bases were not recorded, and no much larger clone is one base off. Total RNA was isolated from unfractionated whole blood collected in Tempus Blood RNA tubes. As TCR sequencing controls, about five healthy volunteers were used, with blood taken at day 0, 2 weeks and 6 weeks. What the study reported, not specific to this receptor: The number of TCRs above 1 in 1000 frequency did not change with DPC sensitization; there was no evidence of global repertoire structure alterations. Repeated subsampling changed both the strength of the expansion versus patch-test correlation and the threshold at which the correlation became significant.

Based on the germline V gene, the CDR1 and CDR2 sequences are SGHRS and YFSETQ. From cysteine to phenylalanine, the CDR3 is 15 amino acids long. The entry retains the CDR3 DNA only, 45 bases that are in frame from base 1. Germline trimming amounts to 4 bases on V and 2 bases on J, with 8 as the count of junction bases outside the gene matches. The library relied on 5' RACE. Sequencing relied on an Illumina MiSeq. During library preparation, unique molecular identifiers were attached to individual cDNA molecules so that TCRs could be counted quantitatively and reproducibly. The original pipeline was this. The median number of TCRs per sample was 90,000 to 100,000, ranging from roughly 23,224 to 690,600. V, J and CDR3 annotation of the TCR reads was carried out using the Decombinator software suite. For PS versus PT1 abundance plots, all samples were subsampled to the same number of TCRs (28,000). TCRs were defined as expanded if absent before sensitization and observed at least eight times at the 2-week time point. The public reads were reanalyzed by TCRdb: fastp trimming at Q25, MiXCR alignment, in-frame beta chains only. A single entry per CDR3 protein holds the most common genes and DNA from its merged rows. The V and J calls shown here were made by TCRdb, not taken from the authors' results. This sample has 130,000 or so distinct CDR3 sequences in its table, and about 4.3% of those were observed once. Jointly, the top ten make up over 1.1% of the sample.

This receptor was identified in a female donor in good health. The rearranged chain carries TRBV5-1 and TRBJ1-1; TRBD1 fits 7 bases in the junction. The base sequence is TGCGCCAGCAGCACAGGGGCTACGCTAAACACTGAAGCTTTCTTT. Translated, it gives CASSTGATLNTEAFF.